This T cell receptor (beta chain) originates from a study of blood T cell repertoires in COVID-19. The CDR3 covers 14 residues. CDR1 MNHNY and CDR2 SVGAGI come from the germline V gene (reference sequence). The trim removed 2 bases at V and 4 bases at J, leaving 2 bases unmatched. Sequenced by immunoSEQ multiplex PCR; TCRdb stores in-frame clones only, minus some. The sample lists nearly 50,000 clones, over 70% occurring once. This sequence originates from an elderly woman with COVID-19, enrolled during active disease. Material: peripheral blood. This chain links TRBV6-6 with TRBJ1-2, with 9 bases lining up with TRBD1. Written as DNA, the CDR3 is TGTGCCAGCAGTTACGGGGACAGGGCCTATGGCTACACCTTC. This gives the protein CASSYGDRAYGYTF.